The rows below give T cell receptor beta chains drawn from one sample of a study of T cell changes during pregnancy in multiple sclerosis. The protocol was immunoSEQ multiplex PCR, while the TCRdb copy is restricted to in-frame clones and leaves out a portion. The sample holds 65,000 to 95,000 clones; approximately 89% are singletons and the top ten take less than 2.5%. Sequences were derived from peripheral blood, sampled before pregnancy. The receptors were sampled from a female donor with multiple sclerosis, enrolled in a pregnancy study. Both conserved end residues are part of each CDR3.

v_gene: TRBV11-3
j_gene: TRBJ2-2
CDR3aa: CASSFSAENTGELFF

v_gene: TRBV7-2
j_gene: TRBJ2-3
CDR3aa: CASSFLGGWSTDTQYF

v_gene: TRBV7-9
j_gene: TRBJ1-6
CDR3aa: CASSPPLGSGNSPLHF

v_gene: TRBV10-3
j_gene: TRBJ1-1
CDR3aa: CAISERTGDEAFF

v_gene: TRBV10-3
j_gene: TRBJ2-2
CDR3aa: CAISESRQSNSYTGELFF

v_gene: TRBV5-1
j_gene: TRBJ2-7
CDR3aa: CASTAGDAYEQYF

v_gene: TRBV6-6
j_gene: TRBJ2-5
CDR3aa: CASSPGPRRETQYF

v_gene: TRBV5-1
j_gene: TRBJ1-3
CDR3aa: CASSPDRLGGNTIYF

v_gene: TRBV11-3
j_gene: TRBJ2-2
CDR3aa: CASSLEGQGSWATGELFF

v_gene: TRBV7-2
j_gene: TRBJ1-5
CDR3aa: CASSPRGGNQPQHF

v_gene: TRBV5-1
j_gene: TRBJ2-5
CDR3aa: CASSLTVQETQYF

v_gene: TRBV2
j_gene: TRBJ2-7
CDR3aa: CASKSRVYEQYF

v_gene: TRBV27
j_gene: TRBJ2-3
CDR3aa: CASSSAVFRDTQYF

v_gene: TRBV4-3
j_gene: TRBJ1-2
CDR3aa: CASSQDFGGSYGYTF

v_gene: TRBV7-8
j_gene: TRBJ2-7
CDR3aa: CASSTWTDATYEQYF

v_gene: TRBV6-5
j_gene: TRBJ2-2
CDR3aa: CAGGAITGELFF

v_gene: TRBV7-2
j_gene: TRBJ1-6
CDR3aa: CASSPSDRGGFSPLHF

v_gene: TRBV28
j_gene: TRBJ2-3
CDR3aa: CASRLTPSTDTQYF

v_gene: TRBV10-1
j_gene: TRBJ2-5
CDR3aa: CASTVTPGSPGETQYF

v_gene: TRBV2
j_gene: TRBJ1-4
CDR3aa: CASSGTGEKLFF

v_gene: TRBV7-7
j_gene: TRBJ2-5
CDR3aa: CASSLGGGLEETQYF

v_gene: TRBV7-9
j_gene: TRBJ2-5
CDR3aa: CASSSGPGQGQETQYF

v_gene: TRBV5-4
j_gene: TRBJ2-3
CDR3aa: CASSLAGSPGSYF

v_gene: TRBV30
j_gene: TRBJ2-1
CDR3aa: CAWSTSGGVTEQFF

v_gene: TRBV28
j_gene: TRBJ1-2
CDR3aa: CASSLPGQGIHTF

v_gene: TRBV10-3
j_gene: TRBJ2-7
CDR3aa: CATSEGSSYEQYF

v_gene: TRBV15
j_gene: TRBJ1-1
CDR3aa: CATSRGQNYEAFF

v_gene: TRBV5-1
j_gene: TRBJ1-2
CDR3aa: CASSLGPGRDYGYTF